Presented here are 26 T cell receptor beta chains from one specimen sequenced in a study of T-cell reconstitution after alpha-beta-depleted transplantation in children. Molecular barcoding with unique molecular identifiers was used for the TCRbeta library. TCRdb recomputed calls from the PCR reads with MiXCR, one row per CDR3 protein. The data hold over 450,000 distinct CDR3 sequences, with roughly a tenth observed a single time. The sample here was PBMCs, taken before TCRalphabeta/CD19-depleted stem cell transplant. These TCRs come from a child between 2 and 9 years old with inherited bone marrow failure, due to receive a stem cell transplant.

This clonotype appeared many times. The chain recombines TRBV29-1 with TRBJ2-3; D might be TRBD2 (5 bases). Germline CDR1 and CDR2: SQVTM and ANQGSEA. Trimming pared 4 bases from V and 2 bases from J, leaving 13 bases between. The CDR3 is made up of 14 amino acids. The CDR3 loop is CSVVFGGDTDTQYF. CDR3 bases: TGCAGCGTTGTGTTTGGAGGAGACACAGATACGCAGTATTTT.

This chain uses TRBV24-1 with TRBJ1-1; D possibly corresponds to TRBD1 (6 bases). Trimming removed 0 bases from V and 4 bases from J, with 8 bases in between. Per germline, CDR1 KGHDR and CDR2 SFDVKD. CDR3 length: 14 residues. CDR3 loop: CATSDLRGGTEAFF. In nucleotides, the CDR3 is TGTGCCACCAGTGATTTGAGGGGGGGCACTGAAGCTTTCTTT.

This clonotype appeared many times. V usage is TRBV29-1 and J usage is TRBJ1-6; possible D gene TRBD1, 5 bases. The ends were cut back, 4 bases at V and 8 bases at J, with 12 bases in the middle. The CDR3 covers 13 residues. CDR1 and CDR2 from the germline V gene are SQVTM and ANQGSEA. The CDR3 sequence: CSVAAREDSPLHF. As DNA, the CDR3 is TGCAGCGTTGCCGCCAGGGAAGATTCACCCCTCCACTTT.

This clonotype has just a few counts. V gene TRBV27 combines with J gene TRBJ2-3; 14 bases align to TRBD2. The CDR3 totals 20 residues. Per the germline V gene, CDR1 is MNHEY and CDR2 is SMNVEV (reference sequence). The J segment lost 0 bases and the V segment lost 5 bases, leaving 13 bases of the junction unmatched. The CDR3 DNA is TGTGCCAGCAGTCCACTCCCCGGGACTAGCGGGAGCCAGAGCACAGATACGCAGTATTTT. Translating it yields CASSPLPGTSGSQSTDTQYF.

The chain has TRBV28 and TRBJ2-7; 8 nucleotides agree with TRBD1. The V gene's germline CDR1 is MDHEN and CDR2 SYDVKM. V shed 3 bases and J 4 bases; nucleotides not matched to a gene: 17. CDR3 size: 18 residues. CDR3 protein: CASSFSPHRRTGNYEQYF. CDR3 DNA: TGTGCCAGCAGTTTTTCCCCTCATCGACGGACAGGGAATTACGAGCAGTACTTC. The full variable domain, rest sourced from reference TRBV28 and TRBJ2-7, is DVKVTQSSRYLVKRTGEKVFLECVQDMDHENMFWYRQDPGLGLRLIYFSYDVKMKEKGDIPEGYSVSREKKERFSLILESASTNQTSMYLCASSFSPHRRTGNYEQYFGPGTRLTVT.

In this sample, this clonotype turned up many times. CDR3 residues: CATSRDRGKPQHF. The CDR3 nucleotides read TGTGCCACCAGCAGAGACCGGGGGAAGCCCCAGCATTTT. The V gene is TRBV15, the J gene TRBJ1-5; the D gene is possibly TRBD1 (5 bases). V was cut by 0 bases and J by 8 bases, with 8 bases left in between. CDR3 length equals 13 residues. Per germline, CDR1 LNHNV and CDR2 YYDKDF (reference sequence).

This clonotype has ten or more counts. The chain has TRBV5-1 and TRBJ2-2, with D perhaps TRBD2 (5 bases). CDR1 is SGHRS, CDR2 YFSETQ, per germline. Trimming took off 2 bases at V and 2 bases at J, with 10 bases between the two ends. This CDR3 comprises 15 residues. CDR3 residues: CASSLIAFNTGELFF. Written as DNA, the CDR3 is TGCGCCAGCAGCTTAATAGCGTTTAACACCGGGGAGCTGTTTTTT.

This clonotype was picked up many times. CDR3 in amino acids: CASSSLAGKRRDTQYF. DNA for the CDR3: TGTGCCAGCAGTTCACTAGCGGGGAAACGGCGAGATACGCAGTATTTT. J is TRBJ2-3 and V is TRBV12-3 or TRBV12-4, with 10 bases matching TRBD2. CDR3 size: 16 residues. V shed 4 bases, J shed 5 bases, and the junction held 9 bases outside the gene matches.

The V and J genes are TRBV6-2 or TRBV6-3 and TRBJ1-4; tentative D call: TRBD1 (5 bases). This CDR3 has 17 amino acids. Germline V gene data show CDR1 as MNHEY and CDR2 as SVGEGT. The ends were cut back, 6 bases at V and 2 bases at J, with 19 bases in the middle. The CDR3 bases are TGTGCCAGCAGGACGCACCAGACGGGACTGACTAATGAAAAACTGTTTTTT. Its translation is CASRTHQTGLTNEKLFF.

This clonotype has at least ten counts. The chain is built from TRBV20-1 and TRBJ2-3; 13 positions match TRBD2. The CDR3 is 13 amino acids. The V and J ends lost 6 bases and 9 bases, in that order; junction bases with no gene match: 6. The germline gives CDR1 DFQATT, CDR2 SNEGSKA (reference sequence). The CDR3 region has the DNA TGCAGTGCGGGACTAGCGGGACCCGGAACGCAGTATTTT. Amino acids: CSAGLAGPGTQYF.

The genes are TRBV3-1 and TRBJ1-2; D perhaps matches TRBD1 (5 bases). V gave up 11 bases and J gave up 2 bases, with 36 bases separating them. CDR3 length: 20 residues. Germline V gives CDR1 LGHDT, CDR2 YNNKEL (reference sequence). CDR3 sequence: CACCLRRGLSETYLNYGYTF. As DNA, the CDR3 is TGTGCCTGCTGCCTCCGGCGGGGCCTTTCCGAAACTTACCTAAACTATGGCTACACCTTC.

This clonotype was found many times. The chain carries TRBV4-3 and TRBJ1-1, with a weak D call TRBD1 (6 bases). The germline V gene encodes CDR1 LGHNA and CDR2 YSLEER. Trimming took off 0 bases at V and 1 base at J, with 21 bases between the two ends. The CDR3 is 19 amino acids. The CDR3 loop is CASSQDYVGGPPSNTEAFF. The DNA of the CDR3 is TGCGCCAGCAGCCAAGATTACGTGGGGGGCCCGCCTTCGAACACTGAAGCTTTCTTT.

The sample holds many counts of this clonotype. This chain joins TRBV27 and TRBJ2-1; TRBD2 agrees at 8 bases. CDR1 and CDR2 from the germline V gene are MNHEY and SMNVEV (reference sequence). V shed 3 bases and J 6 bases; nucleotides not matched to a gene: 10. The CDR3 is 16 residues long. CDR3 bases: TGTGCCAGCAGTTTGGCCCTGGGACTAGTGTCCAATGAGCAGTTCTTC. It codes for CASSLALGLVSNEQFF.

This clonotype has ten or more counts. The chain recombines TRBV13 with TRBJ1-3; D possibly corresponds to TRBD1 (6 bases). Looked up from germline, CDR1 is PRHDT and CDR2 is FYEKMQ (reference sequence). Trimming left V 0 bases short and J 2 bases short, with 11 bases between. The CDR3 totals 16 residues. CDR3 sequence: CASSLGREGAGNTIYF. CDR3 sequence (DNA): TGTGCCAGCAGCTTAGGGCGTGAGGGGGCTGGAAACACCATATATTTT.

This clonotype was picked up many times. The chain employs TRBV20-1 and TRBJ1-2, with D possibly TRBD1 on 5 matching bases. Germline V gene sequence: CDR1 DFQATT, CDR2 SNEGSKA (reference sequence). Trimming took off 3 bases at V and 8 bases at J, with 19 bases between the two ends. This CDR3 contains 14 residues. The CDR3 spells CSARETARVFGYTF. As DNA, the CDR3 is TGCAGTGCTAGGGAGACAGCTCGGGTATTCGGCTACACCTTC.

The chain recombines TRBV19 with TRBJ2-5, with TRBD1 matching over 9 bases. Germline loops: CDR1 LNHDA, CDR2 SQIVND (reference sequence). This CDR3 has 15 amino acids. V shed 7 bases, J shed 5 bases, and the junction held 11 bases outside the gene matches. The CDR3 spells CASKRSDRGEETQYF. The CDR3 region has the DNA TGTGCCAGTAAGAGGTCGGACAGGGGTGAGGAGACCCAGTACTTC.

The chain recombines TRBV6-5 with TRBJ2-5, with 7 bases aligning to TRBD1. The germline CDR1 and CDR2 sequences are MNHEY and SVGAGI. The CDR3 contains 17 residues. Trimming cost V 1 base and J 1 base; bases outside gene matches: 9. CDR3: CASSYWTPPGGQETQYF. For the CDR3, the DNA is TGTGCCAGCAGTTACTGGACCCCACCAGGGGGCCAAGAGACCCAGTACTTC.

This clonotype came up many times. V usage is TRBV4-1 and J usage is TRBJ2-5, with TRBD2 matching 10 bases. This CDR3 contains 19 residues. V lost 4 bases and J lost 0; bases outside the gene matches: 14. The germline V gene encodes CDR1 MGHRA and CDR2 YSYEKL. DNA for the CDR3: TGCGCCAGCAGCCCACAAGGGGAGCTAGCGGGAGCTTACCAAGAGACCCAGTACTTC. Translated: CASSPQGELAGAYQETQYF.

This clonotype has a count of ten or more. V is TRBV20-1 and J is TRBJ2-7; TRBD1 agrees at 10 bases. CDR1 DFQATT and CDR2 SNEGSKA come from the germline V gene (reference sequence). The CDR3 covers 13 residues. The trim removed 2 bases at V and 3 bases at J, leaving 1 base unmatched. CDR3 bases: TGCAGTGCTAGAAGGGACAGGGGCTACGAGCAGTACTTC. Translating it yields CSARRDRGYEQYF.

This clonotype was seen a handful of times. The chain couples TRBV9 to TRBJ2-1; no definite D call. The CDR3 covers 14 residues. Trimming took off 4 bases at V and 3 bases at J, with 11 bases between the two ends. CDR1 is SGDLS and CDR2 is YYNGEE in the germline V gene. The CDR3 DNA sequence: TGTGCCAGCAGCCCCAGCCTGGACTACAATGAGCAGTTCTTC. Amino acid sequence: CASSPSLDYNEQFF.

This clonotype was seen many times. The chain joins TRBV28 to TRBJ1-1, with TRBD1 identical over 11 bases. Trimming removed 6 bases from V and 5 bases from J; junction bases left unmatched: 5. CDR1 is MDHEN and CDR2 is SYDVKM in the germline V gene. The CDR3 totals 14 residues. The DNA of the CDR3 is TGTGCCAGCAGCGGGACAGGGGGGAGGACTGAAGCTTTCTTT. Encoded protein: CASSGTGGRTEAFF.

This clonotype was seen repeatedly, ten times or more. V and J are TRBV11-2 and TRBJ1-2, with 7 bases lining up with TRBD1. The CDR3 is made up of 13 amino acids. The junction had 9 bases not matched to a gene; V was cut back by 6 bases and J by 8 bases. Germline V gives CDR1 SGHAT, CDR2 FQNNGV. CDR3 loop: CASRYTGENGYTF. In DNA form, the CDR3 reads TGTGCCAGCAGATATACAGGGGAGAACGGCTACACCTTC. The entire variable domain, with the rest obtained from reference TRBV11-2 and TRBJ1-2, is as follows: EAGVAQSPRYKIIEKRQSVAFWCNPISGHATLYWYQQILGQGPKLLIQFQNNGVVDDSQLPKDRFSAERLKGVDSTLKIQPAKLEDSAVYLCASRYTGENGYTFGSGTRLTVV.

This clonotype has at least ten counts. The chain joins TRBV4-2 to TRBJ2-2, with TRBD2 matching 15 bases. V gave up 4 bases and J gave up 1 base; unmatched junction bases: 4. This CDR3 has 18 amino acids. Per the germline V gene, CDR1 is LGHNA and CDR2 is YNFKEQ. Written as DNA, the CDR3 is TGTGCCAGCAGCCCTTGGACTAGCGGGAGGGTGAACACCGGGGAGCTGTTTTTT. Encoded protein: CASSPWTSGRVNTGELFF.

This clonotype was detected many times. The V gene is TRBV12-3 or TRBV12-4, the J gene TRBJ2-3; no clear D gene. The CDR3 is 14 amino acids. The V gene lost 8 bases and the J gene lost 5 bases, with 17 bases spanning the gap. The CDR3 is CASGSFARVDTQYF. Here the CDR3 DNA reads TGTGCCAGCGGGTCCTTTGCCCGGGTAGATACGCAGTATTTT.

The chain carries TRBV7-8 and TRBJ1-2; possible D gene TRBD1, 6 bases. The CDR3 has 16 amino acids. V lost 0 bases and J 4 bases, leaving 15 bases between the germline ends. CDR1 is SGHVS and CDR2 is FQNEAQ in the germline V gene. CDR3 sequence: CASSLAIGGRGYGYTF. CDR3 sequence (DNA): TGTGCCAGCAGCTTAGCTATCGGGGGGCGAGGCTATGGCTACACCTTC.

Notes on this clonotype: A much larger clone differs from this one at a single base, so this may be a read error. This chain links TRBV29-1 with TRBJ2-5; 10 nucleotides agree with TRBD1. CDR3 length equals 13 residues. Trimming removed 7 bases from V and 7 bases from J; junction bases left unmatched: 9. Germline V gene lookup returns CDR1 SQVTM and CDR2 ANQGSEA. The CDR3 DNA reads TGCAGCGAGACACGGACAGGGGGGGTGACCCAGTACTTC. It codes for CSETRTGGVTQYF.